Sequencing of this T cell receptor (beta chain) was carried out in a study of blood T cell repertoires in COVID-19. Study context: Samples representing acute and convalescent COVID-19 were sourced from the United States, Italy and Spain. PBMCs, B-cell-depleted T cells, or T cells provided the cDNA or gDNA that made up the material.

While infection was still active, Seattle patients were enrolled and then followed longitudinally. Trimming cost V 5 bases and J 4 bases, with 14 bases left between them. Germline-derived CDR1 and CDR2 are WNHNN and SYGVQD (reference sequence). The CDR3 has 14 residues. In the study's own analysis: Reference gene primers were amplified, and this amplification served to estimate nucleated cell counts. Produced via immunoSEQ multiplex PCR; TCRdb's table is partial and in-frame only. The DNA gave D and trimming, while V, J and clone size come from that table. The sample records approximately 150,000 clones, 80% to 95% being singletons.

The sequence derives from an older woman with COVID-19, enrolled during active disease. J is TRBJ1-2 and V is TRBV10-1; D perhaps matches TRBD1 (6 bases). The sequencing input was peripheral blood. The CDR3 DNA sequence: TGCGCCAGCAGTTCAAACAGGGCTTTCTATGGCTACACCTTC. Translated, it gives CASSSNRAFYGYTF.